This note documents a single T cell receptor beta chain sequence. The data were taken from a study of blood T cell repertoires in COVID-19. The CDR3 runs 15 residues. Per the germline V gene, CDR1 is GTSNPN and CDR2 is SVGIG (reference sequence). J was trimmed by 3 bases and V by 2 bases; bases with no gene match: 8. Each recovered donor of Cohort 3 presented with two negative PCRs, clearance, or symptom resolution. Assay: immunoSEQ multiplex PCR; the TCRdb copy retains only in-frame clones and omits some. Of around 150,000 clones listed, roughly 90% were seen once; the top ten hold approximately 6.6%.

The sample was PBMCs or T cells enriched from blood (not recorded which). J is TRBJ2-7 and V is TRBV30; 9 bases are a match to TRBD1. This sequence originates from a woman aged 45-65 years who had recovered from COVID-19. In nucleotides, the CDR3 is TGTGCCTGGAGTCCCCCGGGACAGGGTCGCTACGAGCAGTACTTC. Protein product: CAWSPPGQGRYEQYF.